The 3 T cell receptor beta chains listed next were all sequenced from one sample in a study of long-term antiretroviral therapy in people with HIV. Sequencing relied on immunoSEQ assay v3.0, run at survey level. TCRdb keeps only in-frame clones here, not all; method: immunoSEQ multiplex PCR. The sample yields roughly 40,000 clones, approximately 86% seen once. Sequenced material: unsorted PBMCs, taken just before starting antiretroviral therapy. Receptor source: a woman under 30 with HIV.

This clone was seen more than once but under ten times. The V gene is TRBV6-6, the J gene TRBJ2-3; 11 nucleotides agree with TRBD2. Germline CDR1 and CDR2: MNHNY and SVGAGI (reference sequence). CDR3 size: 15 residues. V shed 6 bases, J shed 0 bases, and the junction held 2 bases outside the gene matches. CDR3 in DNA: TGTGCCAGCAGATGGACTAGCGGGAGCACAGATACGCAGTATTTT. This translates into CASRWTSGSTDTQYF.

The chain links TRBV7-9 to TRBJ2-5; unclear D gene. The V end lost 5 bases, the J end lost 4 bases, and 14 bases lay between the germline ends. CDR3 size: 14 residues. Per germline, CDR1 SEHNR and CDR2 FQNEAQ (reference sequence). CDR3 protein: CASSPTILGETQYF. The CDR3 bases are TGTGCCAGCAGCCCTACCATATTGGGAGAGACCCAGTACTTC.

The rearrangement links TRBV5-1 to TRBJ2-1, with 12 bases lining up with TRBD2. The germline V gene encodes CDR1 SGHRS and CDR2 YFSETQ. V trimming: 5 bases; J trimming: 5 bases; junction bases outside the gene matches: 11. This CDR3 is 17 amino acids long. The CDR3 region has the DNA TGCGCCAGCAGTTACTCGACTAGCGGGAGAGGCGACAATGAGCAGTTCTTC. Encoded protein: CASSYSTSGRGDNEQFF.